Each of the 32 T cell receptor beta chains below was sequenced from the same sample in a study of CD8+ T cells in alopecia areata. RNA extraction and reverse transcription yielded cDNA as sequencing template. The repertoire was sequenced with immunoSEQ multiplex PCR; TCRdb's copy has only in-frame clones and lacks some. Of more than 110,000 clones in the sample, roughly three fifths were seen once. The material was CD4+ T cells sorted from blood, obtained at week 0. Every receptor here comes from a human donor with alopecia areata.

The chain recombines TRBV7-9 with TRBJ1-5; D unclear. Trimming removed 9 bases at V and 7 bases at J, with 7 bases between. The germline V gene has CDR1 SEHNR and CDR2 FQNEAQ (reference sequence). This CDR3 has 10 amino acids. CDR3 protein: CARSGQPQHF. The CDR3 DNA sequence: TGTGCCAGATCAGGCCAGCCCCAGCATTTT.

This chain uses TRBV7-9 with TRBJ1-2; 11 nucleotides match TRBD1. Germline CDR1 reads SEHNR; CDR2 reads FQNEAQ (reference sequence). The CDR3 has 15 amino acids. J gave up 7 bases and V 4 bases, and 8 bases lay outside the gene matches. The CDR3 loop is CASSSYSGTGGGYTF. The CDR3 nucleotides are TGTGCCAGCAGCTCGTATTCCGGGACAGGGGGTGGCTACACCTTC.

To note about this clone: Compared with germline, one end of the junction differs, possibly owing to a read error. The chain combines TRBV5-4 with TRBJ2-7; possible D gene TRBD1, 6 bases. The length of the CDR3 is 11 residues. CDR1 is SGHNT, CDR2 YYREEE, per germline (reference sequence). The CDR3 protein is CASRSGTQHFF. The CDR3 DNA follows: TGTGCCAGCAGGTCCGGGACACAACATTTCTTC.

The genes are TRBV28 and TRBJ1-6, with unresolved D. The CDR3 loop spans 16 amino acids. Germline assignment: CDR1 MDHEN and CDR2 SYDVKM. Trimming took 1 base from V and 4 from J, leaving 11 bases between them. The CDR3 region has the DNA TGTGCCAGCAGTTTATATGGTGGGCAGTATAATTCACCCCTCCACTTT. Its translation is CASSLYGGQYNSPLHF.

This chain connects TRBV7-2 to TRBJ2-2; the D gene is possibly TRBD1 (5 bases). The CDR3 loop spans 15 amino acids. V was pared by 1 base and J by 4 bases, with 10 bases between. Per the germline V gene, CDR1 is SGHTA and CDR2 is FQGNSA. The CDR3 DNA reads TGTGCCAGCAGCTTAGGCAGGGTATTCACCGGGGAGCTGTTTTTT. Its protein product is CASSLGRVFTGELFF.

V usage is TRBV29-1 and J usage is TRBJ1-1, with D possibly being TRBD1 (6 bases). This CDR3 has 14 residues. The V gene's germline CDR1 is SQVTM and CDR2 ANQGSEA. The germline V and J ends were trimmed by 6 bases and 6 bases, with 20 bases remaining between them. CDR3 in DNA: TGCAGCGTGACCCTTGGGGCCAGGGGCGCTGAAGCTTTCTTT. Its translation is CSVTLGARGAEAFF. Combining the CDR3 with reference TRBV29-1 and TRBJ1-1 gives the whole variable domain SAVISQKPSRDICQRGTSLTIQCQVDSQVTMMFWYRQQPGQSLTLIATANQGSEATYESGFVIDKFPISRPNLTFSTLTVSNMSPEDSSIYLCSVTLGARGAEAFFGQGTRLTVV.

The chain is built from TRBV7-9 and TRBJ1-2; D may be TRBD1 (6 bases). Germline CDR1 is SEHNR and CDR2 is FQNEAQ (reference sequence). The V end was cut by 3 bases, the J end by 4 bases, with 15 bases between. The CDR3 covers 15 residues. The CDR3 DNA reads TGTGCCAGCAGCTTCTCTGAGAGGACAGTCTATGGCTACACCTTC. Translating gives CASSFSERTVYGYTF.

The chain recombines TRBV2 with TRBJ2-1; no firm D call. Trimming stripped 5 bases from V and 5 bases from J, with 7 bases between. This CDR3 spans 12 amino acids. Germline V CDR1 and CDR2: SNHLY, FYNNEI. The CDR3 bases are TGTGCCAGCAGTCTCCCGCACAATGAGCAGTTCTTC. Amino acid sequence: CASSLPHNEQFF. Full variable domain (missing parts from reference TRBV2 and TRBJ2-1): EPEVTQTPSHQVTQMGQEVILRCVPISNHLYFYWYRQILGQKVEFLVSFYNNEISEKSEIFDDQFSVERPDGSNFTLKIRSTKLEDSAMYFCASSLPHNEQFFGPGTRLTVL.

In this sample, this clone turned up a few times. CDR3: CASSPRTDPNTEAFF. CDR3 sequence (DNA): TGTGCCAGCTCACCCCGGACAGACCCAAACACTGAAGCTTTCTTT. The chain is built from TRBV18 and TRBJ1-1, with a tentative D call TRBD1 (6 bases). V was pared by 3 bases and J by 2 bases, with 13 bases between. Germline assignment: CDR1 KGHSH and CDR2 LQKENI. The CDR3 is 15 residues long.

V gene TRBV5-1 combines with J gene TRBJ2-3; 9 bases match TRBD2. V shed 4 bases, J shed 5 bases, and the junction held 11 bases outside the gene matches. CDR1 is SGHRS, CDR2 YFSETQ, per germline. The CDR3 length is 16 residues. The CDR3: CASSLRERGVGDTQYF. CDR3 DNA sequence: TGCGCCAGCAGCCTCCGTGAGCGGGGGGTAGGAGATACGCAGTATTTT.

This clone turned up a few times. The CDR3 loop reads CSVGGQGGNQPQHF. In DNA, the CDR3 is TGCAGCGTTGGCGGACAGGGGGGCAATCAGCCCCAGCATTTT. The V gene is TRBV29-1, the J gene TRBJ1-5; 10 bases match TRBD1. CDR3 length: 14 residues. V dropped 4 bases and J dropped 2; count of bases not matched to a gene: 2. Germline CDR1 is SQVTM and CDR2 is ANQGSEA.

This clone was seen a handful of times. The rearrangement joins TRBV5-1 to TRBJ1-2; TRBD1 is a possible D gene (5 bases). This CDR3 is 13 amino acids long. CDR1 and CDR2 from the germline V gene are SGHRS and YFSETQ. The germline V and J ends were trimmed by 8 bases and 2 bases, with 13 bases remaining between them. The CDR3: CASRPTDNYGYTF. The CDR3 DNA is TGCGCCAGTCGGCCGACAGACAACTATGGCTACACCTTC.

This clone was seen a handful of times. The chain carries TRBV15 and TRBJ1-5; D gene unclear. Per the germline V gene, CDR1 is LNHNV and CDR2 is YYDKDF (reference sequence). There are 17 residues in the CDR3. Between the trimmed V and J ends, which lost 1 base and 0 bases, there was a span of 13 bases. The CDR3 region has the DNA TGTGCCACCAGCAGAGGGGAGAAGTTTTATAGCAATCAGCCCCAGCATTTT. Its protein is CATSRGEKFYSNQPQHF.

The CDR3 is CASTGTSGGSWDEQYF. The DNA of the CDR3 is TGTGCCAGCACTGGGACTAGCGGGGGCTCTTGGGACGAGCAGTACTTC. This chain connects TRBV11-1 to TRBJ2-7; 14 bases are a match to TRBD2. Trimming took 7 bases from V and 5 from J; bases not matched to a gene: 10. Germline V gene data show CDR1 as SGHAT and CDR2 as FQDESV (reference sequence). The CDR3 has 16 residues. Combining the CDR3 with reference TRBV11-1 and TRBJ2-7 gives the whole variable domain EAEVAQSPRYKITEKSQAVAFWCDPISGHATLYWYRQILGQGPELLVQFQDESVVDDSQLPKDRFSAERLKGVDSTLKIQPAELGDSAMYLCASTGTSGGSWDEQYFGPGTRLTVT.

The chain uses TRBV30 and TRBJ2-5; TRBD1 might be the D (6 bases). Trimming left V 0 bases short and J 5 bases short, with 13 bases between. Germline CDR1 is GTSNPN and CDR2 is SVGIG (reference sequence). CDR3 length: 14 residues. Written as DNA, the CDR3 is TGTGCCTGGAGTGTACGTGGGGGCCGGGAGACCCAGTACTTC. This translates into CAWSVRGGRETQYF. The full variable domain, rest sourced from reference TRBV30 and TRBJ2-5, is SQTIHQWPATLVQPVGSPLSLECTVEGTSNPNLYWYRQAAGRGLQLLFYSVGIGQISSEVPQNLSASRPQDRQFILSSKKLLLSDSGFYLCAWSVRGGRETQYFGPGTRLLVL.

The rearrangement joins TRBV2 to TRBJ2-7; 7 bases fit TRBD1. The CDR3 contains 13 residues. CDR1 and CDR2 from the germline V gene are SNHLY and FYNNEI. V lost 5 bases and J lost 2; bases outside the gene matches: 3. The CDR3: CASSRDSPYEQYF. DNA of the CDR3: TGTGCCAGCAGTCGGGACAGTCCCTACGAGCAGTACTTC.

J is TRBJ2-3 and V is TRBV6-5, with 8 bases aligning to TRBD1. The CDR3 has 16 residues. Germline CDR1 is MNHEY and CDR2 is SVGAGI. V lost 4 bases and J lost 1; bases outside the gene matches: 7. CDR3 sequence reads: CASSSTGQDGTDTQYF. The CDR3 nucleotides read TGTGCCAGCAGTTCCACGGGACAGGATGGCACAGATACGCAGTATTTT.

The chain has TRBV9 and TRBJ2-7, with a possible D match to TRBD1 (6 bases). Germline values: CDR1 SGDLS, CDR2 YYNGEE. The CDR3 is 14 amino acids. V was shortened by 3 bases and J by 1 base, with 11 bases between the two germline ends. The CDR3 is CASSAGTNSYEQYF. The CDR3 DNA follows: TGTGCCAGCAGCGCCGGGACAAATTCCTACGAGCAGTACTTC.

This clone was seen only a few times. J is TRBJ2-5 and V is TRBV19; tentative D call: TRBD1 (6 bases). The CDR3 sequence is 14 residues long. Germline V CDR1 and CDR2: LNHDA, SQIVND (reference sequence). V shed 4 bases and J shed 2 bases, with 11 bases lying between them. CDR3 sequence reads: CASSRIQGQETQYF. Written as DNA, the CDR3 is TGTGCCAGTAGTAGAATCCAGGGGCAAGAGACCCAGTACTTC.

The CDR3 nucleotides are TGTGCCAGTAGTATAGATCCCGGACAGGGGGCAACCAAAAACATTCAGTACTTC. Translated, it gives CASSIDPGQGATKNIQYF. This chain connects TRBV19 to TRBJ2-4, with 11 bases fitting TRBD1. Germline lookup yields CDR1 LNHDA and CDR2 SQIVND (reference sequence). J lost 2 bases, V lost 0 bases, and 6 bases had no gene match. The CDR3 spans 18 residues.

This clone was counted only a few times. The chain combines TRBV18 with TRBJ1-1, with D maybe TRBD1 (6 bases). Germline V gene sequence: CDR1 KGHSH, CDR2 LQKENI. Trimming took 0 bases from V and 9 from J, leaving 11 bases between them. This CDR3 is built from 13 residues. This CDR3 reads CASSPPNGGQAFF. The CDR3 bases are TGTGCCAGCTCACCACCGAATGGGGGGCAAGCTTTCTTT.

The chain is built from TRBV7-9 and TRBJ2-5; D may correspond to TRBD1 or TRBD2 (5 bases each). This CDR3 has 14 residues. From germline, CDR1 is SEHNR and CDR2 FQNEAQ (reference sequence). The germline V and J ends were trimmed by 2 bases and 5 bases, with 12 bases remaining between them. CDR3: CASSLKWDGETQYF. CDR3 sequence (DNA): TGTGCCAGCAGCTTAAAGTGGGACGGGGAGACCCAGTACTTC.

The rearrangement links TRBV27 to TRBJ2-7; D unclear. CDR1 and CDR2 from the germline V gene are MNHEY and SMNVEV (reference sequence). CDR3 size: 12 residues. Trimming stripped 4 bases from V and 5 bases from J, with 9 bases between. The CDR3 protein is CASSSELNEQYF. CDR3 bases: TGTGCCAGCAGTTCGGAGCTCAACGAGCAGTACTTC.

This clone was observed a handful of times. The chain uses TRBV7-2 and TRBJ2-1; no definite D call. Trimming took 5 bases from V and 0 from J, leaving 17 bases between them. This CDR3 contains 17 residues. Germline V gene lookup returns CDR1 SGHTA and CDR2 FQGNSA. The CDR3 is CASSPPYRAVSYNEQFF. CDR3 in DNA: TGTGCCAGCAGCCCCCCCTATAGGGCGGTCTCCTACAATGAGCAGTTCTTC.

This clone was observed once. This chain connects TRBV7-9 to TRBJ1-2; D gene uncertain. The germline gives CDR1 SEHNR, CDR2 FQNEAQ (reference sequence). Trimming cost V 0 bases and J 4 bases, with 12 bases left between them. The CDR3 extends over 15 amino acids. As DNA, the CDR3 is TGTGCCAGCAGCTTAGCAGGCCGGCGGGGCTATGGCTACACCTTC. Amino acid sequence: CASSLAGRRGYGYTF. The full variable domain, completed using reference TRBV7-9 and TRBJ1-2, is DTGVSQNPRHKITKRGQNVTFRCDPISEHNRLYWYRQTLGQGPEFLTYFQNEAQLEKSRLLSDRFSAERPKGSFSTLEIQRTEQGDSAMYLCASSLAGRRGYGYTFGSGTRLTVV.

This clone was detected once. The rearrangement links TRBV27 to TRBJ2-3; 10 nucleotides agree with TRBD1. Germline V gene data show CDR1 as MNHEY and CDR2 as SMNVEV (reference sequence). V dropped 7 bases and J dropped 5; count of bases not matched to a gene: 9. The length of the CDR3 is 15 residues. CDR3 sequence (DNA): TGTGCCAGCACGCCGGGACAGGGGAGGGGAGATACGCAGTATTTT. It yields the protein CASTPGQGRGDTQYF.

V is TRBV2 and J is TRBJ1-5, with 7 bases identical to TRBD1. The CDR3 is 13 amino acids. V lost 5 bases, J lost 7 bases, and 5 bases stayed unmatched. Germline V lookup: CDR1 SNHLY, CDR2 FYNNEI. The DNA for the CDR3 is TGTGCCAGCAGTAGTACAGGGGTGCAGCCCCAGCATTTT. As protein: CASSSTGVQPQHF. Variable domain in full (rest from reference TRBV2 and TRBJ1-5): EPEVTQTPSHQVTQMGQEVILRCVPISNHLYFYWYRQILGQKVEFLVSFYNNEISEKSEIFDDQFSVERPDGSNFTLKIRSTKLEDSAMYFCASSSTGVQPQHFGDGTRLSIL.

This clone was counted a single time. This chain joins TRBV7-2 and TRBJ1-6; TRBD1 is a possible D gene (6 bases). The germline V gene encodes CDR1 SGHTA and CDR2 FQGNSA. This CDR3 spans 15 amino acids. With 5 bases removed from V and 7 bases from J, the gap between germline ends came to 15 bases. CDR3 residues: CASSPRGARNSPLHF. Written as DNA, the CDR3 is TGTGCCAGCAGCCCCCGGGGGGCGAGGAATTCACCCCTCCACTTT.

The J gene is TRBJ1-6, the V gene TRBV7-3; no firm D call. CDR1 is SGHTA and CDR2 is FQGTGA in the germline V gene. The V end lost 5 bases, the J end lost 6 bases, and 11 bases lay between the germline ends. The CDR3 has 14 residues. The CDR3 here is CASSQGQINSPLHF. The DNA for the CDR3 is TGTGCCAGCAGCCAAGGCCAGATTAATTCACCCCTCCACTTT.

This clone turned up a few times. The same CDR3 arises from other DNA sequences in this sample as well. The chain joins TRBV5-1 to TRBJ2-7, with D possibly matching TRBD2 (6 bases). V was trimmed by 0 bases and J by 3 bases, leaving 7 bases between them. CDR1 and CDR2 (germline): SGHRS, YFSETQ. This CDR3 contains 13 residues. Here the CDR3 reads CASSLAGSYEQYF. CDR3 sequence (DNA): TGCGCCAGCAGCTTGGCCGGGAGCTACGAGCAGTACTTC.

The chain is built from TRBV4-1 and TRBJ1-2, with 9 bases that match TRBD1. The V and J ends lost 1 base and 5 bases, in that order; junction bases with no gene match: 8. This CDR3 comprises 16 residues. CDR1 MGHRA and CDR2 YSYEKL come from the germline V gene. The DNA of the CDR3 is TGCGCCAGCAGCCAAGGAAGACAGGGGGAGCTGTATGGCTACACCTTC. Translating it yields CASSQGRQGELYGYTF.

The gene calls are TRBV29-1 and TRBJ1-1; weak D call: TRBD1 (5 bases). The V and J ends lost 6 bases and 2 bases respectively, with 13 bases between them. Germline values: CDR1 SQVTM, CDR2 ANQGSEA. The CDR3 consists of 13 residues. DNA for the CDR3: TGCAGCGTACCAGGGAATTCAAACACTGAAGCTTTCTTT. Its protein product is CSVPGNSNTEAFF. The variable domain in full, completed from reference TRBV29-1 and TRBJ1-1, reads SAVISQKPSRDICQRGTSLTIQCQVDSQVTMMFWYRQQPGQSLTLIATANQGSEATYESGFVIDKFPISRPNLTFSTLTVSNMSPEDSSIYLCSVPGNSNTEAFFGQGTRLTVV.